This T cell receptor (beta chain) was identified in a study of cytomegalovirus exposure and HLA in healthy donors. Those who donated were healthy bone marrow donors. Use of 60 Vbeta and 13 Jbeta primers characterized the PCR. Using immunoSEQ multiplex PCR, the repertoire was profiled, and TCRdb retains in-frame clones only, with some absent. The repertoire consists of 150,000 to 200,000 clones, with about four fifths occurring once and the leading ten covering more than 1.5%. With V trimmed by 8 bases and J by 1 base, 5 bases remained unmatched. Germline CDR1 and CDR2: SEHNR and FQNEAQ (reference sequence). The CDR3 consists of 14 residues. There are a few counts of this clone. Its specificity is not known. Broader study findings: An analysis that came later showed most CMV-associated TCR beta chains appearing HLA-restricted. One variant, a missense change in DCLRE1C, was linked in a later analysis to TCR beta V- and J-gene trimming.

The origin of this receptor is a middle-aged man in good health and CMV-seronegative. The sequencing input was PBMCs. This chain connects TRBV7-9 to TRBJ2-5; 9 positions match TRBD1. CDR3 region: CASVDRGFQETQYF. The CDR3 DNA reads as TGTGCCAGCGTGGACAGGGGTTTCCAAGAGACCCAGTACTTC.